This T cell receptor beta chain emerged from a study of blood T cells in healthy people across ages. The study, taken as a whole, reports: PBMCs left unsorted prevented a conclusive naive versus antigen-experienced comparison.

With a J-beta primer mix and a sample-barcoded 5' primer, a second PCR ran about 7 to 12 cycles. TCRdb called the 5' RACE reads again in MiXCR, with one record for every CDR3 protein. The data hold hundreds of thousands of distinct CDR3 sequences, with around a fifth observed a single time. As regards this clonotype: The antigen is unknown.

Germline CDR1 and CDR2: KGHDR and SFDVKD. Trimming shortened V by 5 bases and J by 6 bases, and 18 bases separated the two germline ends. There are 15 residues in the CDR3. Each sample used at least 6.5 million PBMCs. The sequence was collected from a man between 70 and 80 years old in good health. What was sequenced was blood. The J gene is TRBJ1-2, the V gene TRBV24-1, with D unclear. CDR3 coding DNA: TGTGCCACCAGTGTCCTAAGGACGGGAATCCATGGCTACACCTTC. It specifies CATSVLRTGIHGYTF.